The entry below gives a single T cell receptor beta chain sequence along with its context. Its antigen is as yet unknown. This record comes from a study of shared clonotypes between healthy human individuals. The table came from immunoSEQ multiplex PCR; TCRdb's copy has only in-frame clones and leaves some out. The sample consists of around 1 million clones, over 60% of them appearing once. Study conclusions and caveats: With few donors, the genetic and exposure-history diversity represented was limited.

Germline values: CDR1 MNHEY, CDR2 SVGAGI. This CDR3 has 14 residues. J lost 6 bases, V lost 8 bases, and 7 bases had no gene match. Sequencing was done on a sample of memory CD4+ T cells sorted from blood. Subset described: CD45RA-negative fraction. The sequence came from a man aged 18 to 29 in good health. The chain carries TRBV6-5 and TRBJ2-1; 10 nucleotides line up with TRBD1. The CDR3 region is CASSRTGGSNEQFF. The CDR3, as DNA: TGTGCCAGCTCTCGGACAGGGGGTAGCAATGAGCAGTTCTTC.